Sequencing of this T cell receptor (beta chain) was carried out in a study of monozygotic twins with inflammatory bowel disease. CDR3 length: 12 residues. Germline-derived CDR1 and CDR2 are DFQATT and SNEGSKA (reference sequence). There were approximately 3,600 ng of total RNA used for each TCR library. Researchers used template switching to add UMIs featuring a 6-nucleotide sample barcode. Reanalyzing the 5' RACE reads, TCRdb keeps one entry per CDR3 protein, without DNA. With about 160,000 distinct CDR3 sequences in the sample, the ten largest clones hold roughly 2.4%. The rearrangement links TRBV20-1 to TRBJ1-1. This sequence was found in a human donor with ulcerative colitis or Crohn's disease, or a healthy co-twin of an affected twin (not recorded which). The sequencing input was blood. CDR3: CSAREGMGEAFF.